Listed below are T cell receptor beta chains from one sample, sequenced in a study of STAT3 mutations in large granular lymphocyte leukemia. Profiling relied on immunoSEQ multiplex PCR, and the TCRdb table lists in-frame clones only, not all of them. Of 11,000 or so clones in the sample, 65% to 90% were seen once. Sample: peripheral blood mononuclear cells. These TCRs come from a man older than 75 with T-cell large granular lymphocyte leukemia. Some clones in this sample may be carry-over from other donors' samples. Each CDR3 is given with its conserved first and last residue. A D gene is named only where the DNA matches it firmly. The size field is filled for only some rows; it gives once, few, many or a size class.

>TRBJ2-1|.|TRBV6-5|.
TGTGCCAGCAGTAGGACAGACTTCAACCCCAATGAGCAGTTCTTC
CASSRTDFNPNEQFF
>TRBJ2-7|.|TRBV7-9|.
TGTGCCAGCAGCTTAGGGCAGGGTGTCGACGAGCAGTACTTC
CASSLGQGVDEQYF
>TRBJ2-7|.|TRBV7-9|.
TGTGCCAGCTCCCAGTGGGGGGCGGGCGAGCAGTACTTC
CASSQWGAGEQYF
>TRBJ1-2|TRBD1|TRBV5-1|.
TGCGCCAGCAGCACAGCAGGACAGGGTGAGGATGGCTACACCTTC
CASSTAGQGEDGYTF
>TRBJ2-3|TRBD1|TRBV6-6|.
TGTGCCAGCAGCTCCCCTGAGACAGGGGGCACAGATACGCAGTATTTT
CASSSPETGGTDTQYF
>TRBJ1-6|.|TRBV27|medium-sized
TGTGCCAGCAGTGTGGTCTCCTATAATTCACCCCTCCACTTT
CASSVVSYNSPLHF
>TRBJ2-3|.|TRBV15|.
TGTGCCACCAGCCCCCGGACCAGCACAGATACGCAGTATTTT
CATSPRTSTDTQYF
>TRBJ2-7|.|TRBV5-6|once
TGTGCCAGCAGCTTGCAGGGGTACGAGCAGTACTTC
CASSLQGYEQYF
>TRBJ2-2|.|TRBV5-5|.
TGTGCCAGCAGGAGGGAACTAGCAAACGGGGAGCTGTTTTTT
CASRRELANGELFF
>TRBJ1-1|.|TRBV5-8|once
TGTGCCAGCAGCCACCAAAAAGGGTGGAACACTGAAGCTTTCTTT
CASSHQKGWNTEAFF
>TRBJ2-1|.|TRBV29-1|.
TGCAGCGTAGGGTACAATGAGCAGTTCTTC
CSVGYNEQFF
>TRBJ2-2|.|TRBV6-6|.
TGTGCCAGCAGTTATGGGGCAGGCTCCGGGGAGCTGTTTTTT
CASSYGAGSGELFF
>TRBJ2-5|TRBD2|TRBV28|once
TGTGCCAGCAGTTCGCGGGGGAGAGAGACCCAGTACTTC
CASSSRGRETQYF
>TRBJ1-5|TRBD1|TRBV5-1|once
TGCGCCAGCAACCTGACAGGGAATAGCAATCAGCCCCAGCATTTT
CASNLTGNSNQPQHF
>TRBJ2-3|TRBD2|TRBV7-9|.
TGTGCCAGCAGCTGGCGGGGGGCAGATACGCAGTATTTT
CASSWRGADTQYF
>TRBJ2-6|TRBD1|TRBV5-1|.
TGCGCCAGCAGCTTGGAAGGGGGCGGAGCGACTGGGGCCAACGTCCTGACTTTC
CASSLEGGGATGANVLTF
>TRBJ2-5|.|TRBV29-1|.
TGCAGCGTGCCCGTTGGCCGAGAGACCCAGTACTTC
CSVPVGRETQYF
>TRBJ1-4|.|TRBV4-3|.
TGCGCCAGCAGCCTAACGGGAGCAACTAATGAAAAACTGTTTTTT
CASSLTGATNEKLFF
>TRBJ2-7|.|TRBV5-1|.
TGCGCCAGCAGCTTGGAGCTGCTGAGGGGAGGCGAGCAGTACTTC
CASSLELLRGGEQYF
>TRBJ1-4|.|TRBV16|.
TGTGCCAGCAGCCAATTCGTCGTTGCAACTAATGAAAAACTGTTTTTT
CASSQFVVATNEKLFF
>TRBJ1-2|.|TRBV28|.
TGTGCCAGCAGCCTAGCAGGAGGATGGGGTGGCTACACCTTC
CASSLAGGWGGYTF
>TRBJ2-5|TRBD2|TRBV7-2|.
TGTGCCAGCAGCCTATGGCTAGCGGACCAAGAGACCCAGTACTTC
CASSLWLADQETQYF
>TRBJ2-7|.|TRBV4-3|.
TGCGCCAGCAGCCAAGGGCTAGGCTCCTCCTACGAGCAGTACTTC
CASSQGLGSSYEQYF
>TRBJ1-2|TRBD1|TRBV19|.
TGTGCCAGTAGTTCACAGGGGGTTCCCTATGGCTACACCTTC
CASSSQGVPYGYTF
>TRBJ2-7|TRBD1|TRBV29-1|.
TGCAGCGTCCAAGCCCCGGGACAGGTCTACGAGCAGTACTTC
CSVQAPGQVYEQYF
>TRBJ2-5|.|TRBV5-1|.
TGCGCCAGCAGCTTGGACAGTGGGGAGACCCAGTACTTC
CASSLDSGETQYF
>TRBJ2-7|.|TRBV18|.
TGTGCCAGCTCACCTTACAGGGACGAGCAGTACTTC
CASSPYRDEQYF
>TRBJ2-7|.|TRBV27|.
TGTGCCAGCAGTGTTGGAGGCTACGAGCAGTACTTC
CASSVGGYEQYF
>TRBJ1-6|.|TRBV4-2|.
TGTGCCAGCAGCCATGGTACCTGGAGTCGGAATAATTCACCCCTCCACTTT
CASSHGTWSRNNSPLHF
>TRBJ2-1|.|TRBV29-1|.
TGCAGCGTTGGGAGGACAGAGTACAATGAGCAGTTCTTC
CSVGRTEYNEQFF
>TRBJ1-5|.|TRBV28|.
TGTGCCAGCAGTTTTTATGGGAATCAGCCCCAGCATTTT
CASSFYGNQPQHF
>TRBJ2-3|.|TRBV25-1|.
TGTGCCAGCAGTGAATTACGGGGGTTGGTCACAGATACGCAGTATTTT
CASSELRGLVTDTQYF
>TRBJ2-2|.|TRBV6-5|.
TGTGCCAGCAGTTACGGGCCTACCGGGGAGCTGTTTTTT
CASSYGPTGELFF
>TRBJ1-6|.|TRBV12-5|.
TGTGCTAGTGCCCCCGAGAACAATAATTCACCCCTCCACTTT
CASAPENNNSPLHF
>TRBJ2-7|TRBD1|TRBV7-2|.
TGTGCCAGCAGCCCCGACAGGGTGGGAACAGGCGAGCAGTACTTC
CASSPDRVGTGEQYF
>TRBJ2-7|TRBD1|TRBV7-3|.
TGTGCCAGCAGCCCGGATCCCGGGACAGGGGGCGAGCAGTACTTC
CASSPDPGTGGEQYF
>TRBJ2-3|.|TRBV7-9|.
TGTGCCAGCACCCTGTCCGCAGATACGCAGTATTTT
CASTLSADTQYF
>TRBJ1-6|TRBD1|TRBV30|.
TGTGCCTGGCACACGGGACAGTATAATTCACCCCTCCACTTT
CAWHTGQYNSPLHF
>TRBJ1-1|TRBD1|TRBV29-1|.
TGCAGCGGGATGACAGGGAGGACTGAAGCTTTCTTT
CSGMTGRTEAFF
>TRBJ2-3|TRBD2|TRBV7-2|.
TGTGCCAGCAGCTCCCGTACTAGCGGGGTTACGAGGGTTACGCAGTATTTT
CASSSRTSGVTRVTQYF
>TRBJ2-7|TRBD2|TRBV5-1|.
TGCGCCAGCAGCTTGGATCTGACTAGCTGGGAGCAGTACTTC
CASSLDLTSWEQYF
>TRBJ2-3|TRBD2|TRBV7-2|.
TGTGCCAGCAGCTCGTGGGCGGGGGGCCGAGGAGATACGCAGTATTTT
CASSSWAGGRGDTQYF
>TRBJ1-5|.|TRBV27|.
TGTGCCAGCAGCCCAACTCCAGGGGTGCGCAATCAGCCCCAGCATTTT
CASSPTPGVRNQPQHF
>TRBJ1-5|TRBD1|TRBV13|.
TGTGCCAGCAGCTTAGTCGCCGGACAGGGCCATCAGCCCCAGCATTTT
CASSLVAGQGHQPQHF
>TRBJ1-2|.|TRBV4-2|.
TGTGCCAGCAGCCAAGATCCCTCCACGGGGGATGGCTACACCTTC
CASSQDPSTGDGYTF
>TRBJ2-5|.|TRBV7-2|once
TGTGCCAGCAGCTTAGTGGGGTTGGAGACCCAGTACTTC
CASSLVGLETQYF
>TRBJ2-7|TRBD1|TRBV5-1|.
TGCGCCAGCAGCGTGGTGGTGGGAACCGGACAGGGTTGGTCCTACGAGCAGTACTTC
CASSVVVGTGQGWSYEQYF
>TRBJ2-6|.|TRBV5-6|.
TGTGCCAGCAGCTTGGAGGGGACTGGGGCCAACGTCCTGACTTTC
CASSLEGTGANVLTF
>TRBJ1-1|.|TRBV15|.
TGTGCCACCAGCCGTGGGGCACAGAACACTGAAGCTTTCTTT
CATSRGAQNTEAFF
>TRBJ2-7|.|TRBV5-1|.
TGCGCCAGCAGCTCTGCGACAGATAGCTACGAGCAGTACTTC
CASSSATDSYEQYF